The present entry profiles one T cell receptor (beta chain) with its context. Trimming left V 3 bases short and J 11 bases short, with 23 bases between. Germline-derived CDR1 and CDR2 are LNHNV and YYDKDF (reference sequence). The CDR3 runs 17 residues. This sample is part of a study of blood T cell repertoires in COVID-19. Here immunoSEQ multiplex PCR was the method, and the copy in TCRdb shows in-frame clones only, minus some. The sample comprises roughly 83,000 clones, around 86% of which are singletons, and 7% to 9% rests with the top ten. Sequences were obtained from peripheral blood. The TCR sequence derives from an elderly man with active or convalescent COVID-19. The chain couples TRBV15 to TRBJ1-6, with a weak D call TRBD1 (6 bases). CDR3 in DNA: TGTGCCACCAGCAGGGGGGGGGCCGCTCTGGTTTTCGCACCCCTCCACTTT. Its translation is CATSRGGAALVFAPLHF.